This T cell receptor (beta chain) was documented in a study of CD8 T cells in ankylosing spondylitis. The V and J ends lost 5 bases and 4 bases respectively, with 17 bases between them. The CDR3 covers 15 residues. Germline V gene data show CDR1 as SGHTA and CDR2 as FQGNSA. Study conclusions and caveats: A TCR beta motif of eight highly homologous variants appeared characteristic of ankylosing spondylitis blood.

Each CDR3 protein gets one entry after TCRdb re-called the 5' RACE reads with MiXCR. Of around 340,000 distinct CDR3 sequences listed, 14% to 15% are singletons. This clonotype has more than one count but fewer than ten. Its antigen is unidentified. The source material was blood, either unsorted or a sorted T cell fraction (not recorded which). The chain employs TRBV7-2 and TRBJ1-2, with a tentative D call TRBD1 (5 bases). This sequence originates from a male donor with ankylosing spondylitis or in good health (not recorded which). CDR3 residues: CASSPEVGVGYGYTF. DNA of the CDR3: TGTGCCAGCAGCCCAGAGGTAGGGGTGGGCTATGGCTACACCTTC.